Reported below is one T cell receptor (beta chain). This sample is drawn from a study of blood T cell repertoires in COVID-19. Study context: Nucleic acid was either cDNA or gDNA, and it came from T cells, B-cell-depleted T cells, or PBMCs.

The ends were cut back, 1 base at V and 3 bases at J, with 10 bases in the middle. The CDR3 consists of 15 residues. CDR1 MNHNS and CDR2 SASEGT come from the germline V gene. Data came from immunoSEQ multiplex PCR; TCRdb stores just in-frame clones and leaves some out. The sample shows about 250,000 clones, 75% to 90% of them seen only once. The sequence was obtained from a woman aged 40-49 years who had recovered from COVID-19. The rearrangement joins TRBV6-1 to TRBJ1-5; D is unclear. The sequenced material came from peripheral blood. CDR3 bases: TGTGCCAGCAGTGAAGGACTGAACGACAATCAGCCCCAGCATTTT. It translates to CASSEGLNDNQPQHF.